The present entry profiles one TCR beta chain with its context. What it binds is unknown. Trimming left V 8 bases short and J 10 bases short, with 18 bases between. The CDR3 runs to 13 residues. Germline assignment: CDR1 MNHEY and CDR2 SVGAGI. This specimen belongs to a study of T cell repertoires in cytomegalovirus infection. Overall study context: Public TCR beta signatures indicated both CMV infection and matching HLA type. Overall study results and limits: Totalled public TCR beta family frequency picked out people who carried CMV plus the relevant HLA. Ex vivo responses were dominated by HLA-C-restricted CMV-specific TCR beta clonotypes.

TCRdb reprocessed the reads via MiXCR and lists one record per CDR3 protein. The table shows thousands of distinct CDR3 sequences, with 55% occurring only once. The rearrangement links TRBV6-5 to TRBJ2-1; D uncertain. Sequencing used PBMCs, sequenced either directly or after in vitro stimulation (not recorded which). This TCR was sampled from a human donor in good health (CMV status not recorded). Some clones in this sample may be carry-over from other donors' samples. CDR3 protein: CASQSELSPEQFF. The CDR3 coding sequence is TGTGCCAGCCAGTCCGAGTTGTCCCCCGAGCAGTTCTTC.